Listed below are T cell receptor beta chains from one sample, sequenced in a study of T cell responses to AZD1222 COVID-19 vaccine. Here immunoSEQ multiplex PCR was the method, and the copy in TCRdb shows in-frame clones only, minus some. The sample carries roughly 150,000 clones, roughly 94% recorded once. Sequenced material: peripheral blood, taken 28 days after the second AZD1222 dose. The source of these receptors is an adult who received the AZD1222 COVID-19 vaccine. CDR3s include the opening cysteine and the closing phenylalanine or tryptophan. A D gene is named only where the DNA matches it firmly. The size entry is marked missing in some rows and otherwise reads once, few, many or a size class.

D: -; V: TRBV6-5; J: TRBJ1-4; size: once; DNA: TGTGCCAGCACGGGGGGTTATGAAAAACTGTTTTTT; CDR3: CASTGGYEKLFF
D: -; V: TRBV7-9; J: TRBJ1-2; size: -; DNA: TGTGCCAGCAGCCGGGACGATTATACCTATGGCTACACCTTC; CDR3: CASSRDDYTYGYTF
D: TRBD1; V: TRBV14; J: TRBJ2-7; size: -; DNA: TGTGCCAGCAGCCCTACCTACAGGGGGCTGTCGATTTTCTACGAGCAGTACTTC; CDR3: CASSPTYRGLSIFYEQYF
D: TRBD1; V: TRBV6-5; J: TRBJ1-2; size: once; DNA: TGTGCCAGCACGGGACAGATTAACTATGGCTACACCTTC; CDR3: CASTGQINYGYTF
D: -; V: TRBV11-2; J: TRBJ1-3; size: -; DNA: TGTGCCAGCAGCTTATCACTCTCTGGAAACACCATATATTTT; CDR3: CASSLSLSGNTIYF
D: TRBD1; V: TRBV4-1; J: TRBJ1-4; size: -; DNA: TGCGCCAGCAGCCCTCGGGGACAGACATTACAATCTGCAACTAATGAAAAACTGTTTTTT; CDR3: CASSPRGQTLQSATNEKLFF
D: TRBD1; V: TRBV4-2; J: TRBJ2-1; size: -; DNA: TGTGCCAGCAGCATGCCCATCGGGACAGCCTACAATGAGCAGTTCTTC; CDR3: CASSMPIGTAYNEQFF
D: -; V: TRBV2; J: TRBJ1-2; size: -; DNA: TGTGCCAGCAGTGAAGACCTCGCGGGGACGGAGAGTGGCTACACCTTC; CDR3: CASSEDLAGTESGYTF
D: -; V: TRBV7-8; J: TRBJ1-1; size: -; DNA: TGTGCCAGCAGCTTAGAAAACACTGAAGCTTTCTTT; CDR3: CASSLENTEAFF
D: -; V: TRBV7-6; J: TRBJ2-1; size: few; DNA: TGTGCCAGCAGCTTAGGAGCTGGGGGGCATGAGCAGTTCTTC; CDR3: CASSLGAGGHEQFF
D: -; V: TRBV7-9; J: TRBJ1-6; size: -; DNA: TGTGCCAGCAGCCAGAGGGGGCCCCTCCACTTT; CDR3: CASSQRGPLHF
D: TRBD1; V: TRBV5-1; J: TRBJ1-6; size: -; DNA: TGCGCCAGCAGCTTACAGGGGGTTTCACCCCTCCACTTT; CDR3: CASSLQGVSPLHF
D: TRBD1; V: TRBV5-1; J: TRBJ1-2; size: -; DNA: TGCGCCAGCAGCTTCGACAGGGTGGATGGCTACACCTTC; CDR3: CASSFDRVDGYTF
D: TRBD1; V: TRBV30; J: TRBJ1-1; size: -; DNA: TGTGCCTGGAGCGAGATCACATACCGGGACAGGGATCTTGAAGCTTTCTTT; CDR3: CAWSEITYRDRDLEAFF
D: -; V: TRBV4-1; J: TRBJ1-1; size: -; DNA: TGCGCCAGCAAATTTTCCCCAGGGCTAGCCACTGAAGCTTTCTTT; CDR3: CASKFSPGLATEAFF
D: -; V: TRBV5-1; J: TRBJ2-5; size: -; DNA: TGCGCCAGCAGCTTGAAACTAGCTGGTGAGACCCAGTACTTC; CDR3: CASSLKLAGETQYF
D: -; V: TRBV5-1; J: TRBJ1-2; size: -; DNA: TGCGCCAGCAGCTCAGCGCCGGGGAAGCCAGCTAACTATGGCTACACCTTC; CDR3: CASSSAPGKPANYGYTF
D: -; V: TRBV6-5; J: TRBJ1-1; size: once; DNA: TGTGCCAGCAGTTCCTCCCGGGTGGGGAGGGCTTTCTTT; CDR3: CASSSSRVGRAFF
D: -; V: TRBV5-6; J: TRBJ2-7; size: -; DNA: TGTGCCAGCAGCTCGGGTAGCGAGTACTCCTACGAGCAGTACTTC; CDR3: CASSSGSEYSYEQYF
D: TRBD1; V: TRBV15; J: TRBJ1-5; size: -; DNA: TGTGCCACCAGCAGGCAAGGGGGCGGTGGCAATCAGCCCCAGCATTTT; CDR3: CATSRQGGGGNQPQHF
D: -; V: TRBV19; J: TRBJ1-6; size: -; DNA: TGTGCCAGTACAAGGACGGCCGGGTCACCCCTCCACTTT; CDR3: CASTRTAGSPLHF
D: TRBD1; V: TRBV7-9; J: TRBJ1-5; size: -; DNA: TGTGCCAGCAGCCTCGGACAGGACCAGGGGTGGAATCAGCCCCAGCATTTT; CDR3: CASSLGQDQGWNQPQHF
D: -; V: TRBV15; J: TRBJ1-1; size: -; DNA: TGTGCCACCAGCAGAGGGACATTGGAATGGGGAGCTTTCTTT; CDR3: CATSRGTLEWGAFF
D: -; V: TRBV7-9; J: TRBJ2-1; size: -; DNA: TGTGCCAGCAGCTTCTCCGGGGAGCAGTTCTTC; CDR3: CASSFSGEQFF
D: -; V: TRBV5-6; J: TRBJ1-3; size: -; DNA: TGTGCCAGCAGCTTAGGGACAGGAAACACCATATATTTT; CDR3: CASSLGTGNTIYF
D: -; V: TRBV6-5; J: TRBJ1-2; size: -; DNA: TGTGCCAGCAGTATCAACCGAGGGTATGGCTACACCTTC; CDR3: CASSINRGYGYTF
D: TRBD1; V: TRBV2; J: TRBJ1-2; size: -; DNA: TGTGCCAGCATCCCAGACCCTGGACAGGCCCATGGCTACACCTTC; CDR3: CASIPDPGQAHGYTF
D: TRBD1; V: TRBV15; J: TRBJ1-2; size: -; DNA: TGTGCCACCAGCAGAGATCGTCCAGGGGGCGACGATGGCTACACCTTC; CDR3: CATSRDRPGGDDGYTF
D: TRBD1; V: TRBV6-5; J: TRBJ1-6; size: -; DNA: TGTGCCAGCAGTTACTCGGGACAGTTTGGGTCACCCCTCCACTTT; CDR3: CASSYSGQFGSPLHF
D: -; V: TRBV5-3; J: TRBJ1-4; size: once; DNA: TGTGCCAGAAGCCTGACGTACGACAAACTGTTTTTT; CDR3: CARSLTYDKLFF
D: -; V: TRBV5-6; J: TRBJ1-1; size: -; DNA: TGTGCCAGCAGCTTGGGTGGCCAGGGTAACACTGAAGCTTTCTTT; CDR3: CASSLGGQGNTEAFF
D: TRBD1; V: TRBV6-1; J: TRBJ1-2; size: once; DNA: TGTGCCAGCAGTGACCCAATCCGAGGGACAGGGGACGTTTATTATGGCTACACCTTC; CDR3: CASSDPIRGTGDVYYGYTF
D: -; V: TRBV11-2; J: TRBJ2-1; size: -; DNA: TGTGCCAGCAGCATCTTGACGGGCCCGGGGAATGAGCAGTTCTTC; CDR3: CASSILTGPGNEQFF
D: -; V: TRBV27; J: TRBJ1-6; size: -; DNA: TGTGCCAGCAGTTTGAGGAGTAATTCACCCCTCCACTTT; CDR3: CASSLRSNSPLHF
D: -; V: TRBV10-3; J: TRBJ2-1; size: -; DNA: TGTGCCATCAGGGGCGAGTTAACGTCTTTGAATGAGCAGTTCTTC; CDR3: CAIRGELTSLNEQFF
D: TRBD1; V: TRBV7-2; J: TRBJ1-1; size: -; DNA: TGTGCCAGCAGATTCGGACAGGGGGCTTATAACACTGAAGCTTTCTTT; CDR3: CASRFGQGAYNTEAFF
D: -; V: TRBV12-3/TRBV12-4; J: TRBJ1-1; size: -; DNA: TGTGCCAGCAGGGCCGGGACAACAGAATTCTTT; CDR3: CASRAGTTEFF
D: -; V: TRBV4-1; J: TRBJ1-1; size: once; DNA: TGCGCCAGCAGAGGCCCCTTAAAGAACACTGAAGCTTTCTTT; CDR3: CASRGPLKNTEAFF
D: -; V: TRBV5-8; J: TRBJ2-7; size: -; DNA: TGTGCCAGCAGCCGTTTTGCTTTTTTGGTGGTCTACGAGCAGTACTTC; CDR3: CASSRFAFLVVYEQYF
D: TRBD1; V: TRBV19; J: TRBJ1-1; size: once; DNA: TGTGCCAGTAGTCCTTTTCCCACCGGGACAGGTACTGAAGCTTTCTTT; CDR3: CASSPFPTGTGTEAFF
D: -; V: TRBV5-6; J: TRBJ1-2; size: -; DNA: TGTGCCAGCAGGGAGACAGGTAACCAGGGCTACACCTTC; CDR3: CASRETGNQGYTF
D: TRBD1; V: TRBV18; J: TRBJ1-1; size: -; DNA: TGTGCCAGCTCACCCCCAGGGGGGCTTGAAGCTTTCTTT; CDR3: CASSPPGGLEAFF
D: -; V: TRBV18; J: TRBJ1-4; size: -; DNA: TGTGCCAGCTCACCACCTGACAGCCTTAATGAAAAACTGTTTTTT; CDR3: CASSPPDSLNEKLFF
D: -; V: TRBV5-1; J: TRBJ2-5; size: -; DNA: TGCGCCAGCAGCTTGGAGAGTAATAGCCGGGAGACCCAGTACTTC; CDR3: CASSLESNSRETQYF
D: -; V: TRBV30; J: TRBJ1-4; size: -; DNA: TGTGCCTGGAGTGTACCGAATGAAAAACTGTTTTTT; CDR3: CAWSVPNEKLFF
D: TRBD1; V: TRBV19; J: TRBJ2-1; size: -; DNA: TGTGCCAGTAGTGTCCCCCAGGGGGCTGTCAATGAGCAGTTCTTC; CDR3: CASSVPQGAVNEQFF
D: -; V: TRBV5-5; J: TRBJ1-2; size: -; DNA: TGTGCCAGCAGTTTTGGGCGCTGGGGCTACACCTTC; CDR3: CASSFGRWGYTF
D: -; V: TRBV25-1; J: TRBJ1-3; size: -; DNA: TGTGCCAGCAGTGATGCTTTGAGGGCCTCTGGAAACACCATATATTTT; CDR3: CASSDALRASGNTIYF